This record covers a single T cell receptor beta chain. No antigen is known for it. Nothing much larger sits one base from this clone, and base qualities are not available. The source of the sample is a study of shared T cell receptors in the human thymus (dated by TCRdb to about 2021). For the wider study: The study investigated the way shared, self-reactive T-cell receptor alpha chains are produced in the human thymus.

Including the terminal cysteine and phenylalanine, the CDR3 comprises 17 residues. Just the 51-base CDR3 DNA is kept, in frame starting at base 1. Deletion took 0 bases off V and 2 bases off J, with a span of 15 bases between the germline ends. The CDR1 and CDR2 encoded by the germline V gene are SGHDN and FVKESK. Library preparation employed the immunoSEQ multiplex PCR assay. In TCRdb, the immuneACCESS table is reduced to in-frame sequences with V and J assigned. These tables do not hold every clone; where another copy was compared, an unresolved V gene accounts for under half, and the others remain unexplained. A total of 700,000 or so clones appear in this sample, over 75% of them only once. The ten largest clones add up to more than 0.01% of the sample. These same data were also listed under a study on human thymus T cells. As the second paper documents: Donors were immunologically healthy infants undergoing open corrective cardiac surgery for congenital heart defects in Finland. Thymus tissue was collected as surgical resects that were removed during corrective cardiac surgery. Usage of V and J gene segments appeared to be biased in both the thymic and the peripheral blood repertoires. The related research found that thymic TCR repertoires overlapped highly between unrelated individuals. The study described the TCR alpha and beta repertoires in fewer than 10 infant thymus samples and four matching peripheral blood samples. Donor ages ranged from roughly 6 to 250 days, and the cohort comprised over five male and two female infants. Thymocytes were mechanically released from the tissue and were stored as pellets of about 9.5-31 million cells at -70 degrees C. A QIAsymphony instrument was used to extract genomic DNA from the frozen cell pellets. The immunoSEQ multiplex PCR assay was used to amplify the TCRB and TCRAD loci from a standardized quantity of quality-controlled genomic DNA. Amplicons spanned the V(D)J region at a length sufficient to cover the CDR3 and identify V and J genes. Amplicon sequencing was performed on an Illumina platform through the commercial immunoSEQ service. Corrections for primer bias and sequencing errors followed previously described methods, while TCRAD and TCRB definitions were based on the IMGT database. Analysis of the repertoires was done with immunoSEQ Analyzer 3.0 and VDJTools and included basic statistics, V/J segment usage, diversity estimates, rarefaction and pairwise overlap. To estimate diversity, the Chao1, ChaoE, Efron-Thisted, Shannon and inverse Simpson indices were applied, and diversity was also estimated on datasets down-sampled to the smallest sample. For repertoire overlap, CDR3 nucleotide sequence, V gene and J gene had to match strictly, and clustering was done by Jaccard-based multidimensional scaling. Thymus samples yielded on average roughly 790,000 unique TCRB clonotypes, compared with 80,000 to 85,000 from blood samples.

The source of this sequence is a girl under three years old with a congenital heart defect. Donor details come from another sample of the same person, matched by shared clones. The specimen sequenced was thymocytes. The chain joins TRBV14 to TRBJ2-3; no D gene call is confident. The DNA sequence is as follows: TGTGCCAGCAGCCAAGATCCGAGGTTAGCTTTCACAGATACGCAGTATTTT. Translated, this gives CASSQDPRLAFTDTQYF.